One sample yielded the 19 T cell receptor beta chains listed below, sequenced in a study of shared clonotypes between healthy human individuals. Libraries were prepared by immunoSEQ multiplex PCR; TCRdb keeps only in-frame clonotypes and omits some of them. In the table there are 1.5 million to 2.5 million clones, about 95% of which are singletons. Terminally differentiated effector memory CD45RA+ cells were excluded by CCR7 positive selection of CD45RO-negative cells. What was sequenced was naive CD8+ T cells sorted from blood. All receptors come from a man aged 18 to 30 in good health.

The CDR3 region has the DNA TGTGCCAGCAGTATCCTCGGGGAGGGGGGCTACGAGCAGTACTTC. It is translated as CASSILGEGGYEQYF. The V call is TRBV28, the J call TRBJ2-7, with D perhaps TRBD2 (7 bases). This CDR3 is built from 15 residues. The V gene's germline CDR1 is MDHEN and CDR2 SYDVKM. The germline V and J ends were trimmed by 5 bases and 3 bases, with 17 bases remaining between them.

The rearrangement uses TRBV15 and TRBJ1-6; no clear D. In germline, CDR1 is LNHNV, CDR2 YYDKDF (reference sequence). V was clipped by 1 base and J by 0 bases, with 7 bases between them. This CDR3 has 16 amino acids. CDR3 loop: CATSRVTSSYNSPLHF. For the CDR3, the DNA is TGTGCCACCAGCAGAGTTACGAGCTCCTATAATTCACCCCTCCACTTT.

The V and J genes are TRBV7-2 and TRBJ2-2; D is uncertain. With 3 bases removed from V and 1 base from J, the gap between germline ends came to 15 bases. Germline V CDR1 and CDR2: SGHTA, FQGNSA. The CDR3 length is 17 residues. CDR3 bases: TGTGCCAGCAGCTTCGGCCCCCGGCCGTTGAACACCGGGGAGCTGTTTTTT. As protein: CASSFGPRPLNTGELFF.

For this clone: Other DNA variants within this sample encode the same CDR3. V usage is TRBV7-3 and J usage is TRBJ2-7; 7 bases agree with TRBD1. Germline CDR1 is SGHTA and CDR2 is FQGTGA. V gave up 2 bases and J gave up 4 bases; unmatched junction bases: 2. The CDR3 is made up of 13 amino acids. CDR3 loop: CASSLSGGYEQYF. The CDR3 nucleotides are TGTGCCAGCAGCTTATCAGGGGGTTACGAGCAGTACTTC.

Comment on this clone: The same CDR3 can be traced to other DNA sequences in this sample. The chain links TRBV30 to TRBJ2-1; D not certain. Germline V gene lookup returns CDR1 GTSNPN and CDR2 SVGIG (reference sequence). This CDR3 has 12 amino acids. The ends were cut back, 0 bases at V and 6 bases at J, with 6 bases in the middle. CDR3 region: CAWSVGSNEQFF. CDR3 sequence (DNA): TGTGCCTGGAGTGTAGGGTCCAATGAGCAGTTCTTC.

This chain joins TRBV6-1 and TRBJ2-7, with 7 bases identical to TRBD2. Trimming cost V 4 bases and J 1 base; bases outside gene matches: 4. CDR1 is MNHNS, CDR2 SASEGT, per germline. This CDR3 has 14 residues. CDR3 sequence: CASSATGGSYEQYF. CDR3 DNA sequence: TGTGCCAGCAGTGCCACGGGGGGATCCTACGAGCAGTACTTC.

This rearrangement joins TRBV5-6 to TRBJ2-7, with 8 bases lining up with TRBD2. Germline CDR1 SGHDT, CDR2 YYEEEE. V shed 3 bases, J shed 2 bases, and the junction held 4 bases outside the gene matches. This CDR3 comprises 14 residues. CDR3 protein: CASSWEAGAYEQYF. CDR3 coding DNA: TGTGCCAGCAGCTGGGAAGCGGGGGCCTACGAGCAGTACTTC.

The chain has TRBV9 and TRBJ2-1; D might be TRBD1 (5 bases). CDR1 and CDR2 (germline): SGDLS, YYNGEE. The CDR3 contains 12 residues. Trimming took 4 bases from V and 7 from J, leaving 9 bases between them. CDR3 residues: CASSPRTNEQFF. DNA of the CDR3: TGTGCCAGCAGCCCTAGGACAAATGAGCAGTTCTTC.

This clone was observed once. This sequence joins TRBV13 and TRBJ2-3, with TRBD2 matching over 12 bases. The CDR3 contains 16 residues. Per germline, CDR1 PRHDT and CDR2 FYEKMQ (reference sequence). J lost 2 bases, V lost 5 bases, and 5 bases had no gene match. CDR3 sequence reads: CASSTRLAGVTDTQYF. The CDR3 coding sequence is TGTGCCAGCAGCACTCGACTAGCGGGGGTCACAGATACGCAGTATTTT.

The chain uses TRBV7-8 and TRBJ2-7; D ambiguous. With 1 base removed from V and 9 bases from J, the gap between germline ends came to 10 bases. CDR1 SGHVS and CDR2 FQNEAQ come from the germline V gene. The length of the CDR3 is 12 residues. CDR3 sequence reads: CASSLGDGWQYF. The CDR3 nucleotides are TGTGCCAGCAGCTTAGGCGACGGCTGGCAGTACTTC.

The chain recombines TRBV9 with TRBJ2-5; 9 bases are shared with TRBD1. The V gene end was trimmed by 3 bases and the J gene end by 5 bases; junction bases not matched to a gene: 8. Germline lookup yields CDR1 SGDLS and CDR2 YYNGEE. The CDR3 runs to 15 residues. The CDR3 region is CASSALTGGGETQYF. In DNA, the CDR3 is TGTGCCAGCAGCGCCCTGACAGGGGGTGGCGAGACCCAGTACTTC. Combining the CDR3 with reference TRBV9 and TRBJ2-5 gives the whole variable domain DSGVTQTPKHLITATGQRVTLRCSPRSGDLSVYWYQQSLDQGLQFLIQYYNGEERAKGNILERFSAQQFPDLHSELNLSSLELGDSALYFCASSALTGGGETQYFGPGTRLLVL.

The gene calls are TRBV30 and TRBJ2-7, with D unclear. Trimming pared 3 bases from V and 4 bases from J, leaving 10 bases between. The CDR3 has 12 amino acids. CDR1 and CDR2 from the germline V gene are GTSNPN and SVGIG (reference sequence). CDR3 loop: CAWRHQNYEQYF. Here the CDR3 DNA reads TGTGCCTGGAGACACCAAAATTACGAGCAGTACTTC. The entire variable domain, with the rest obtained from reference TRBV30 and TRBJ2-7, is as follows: SQTIHQWPATLVQPVGSPLSLECTVEGTSNPNLYWYRQAAGRGLQLLFYSVGIGQISSEVPQNLSASRPQDRQFILSSKKLLLSDSGFYLCAWRHQNYEQYFGPGTRLTVT.

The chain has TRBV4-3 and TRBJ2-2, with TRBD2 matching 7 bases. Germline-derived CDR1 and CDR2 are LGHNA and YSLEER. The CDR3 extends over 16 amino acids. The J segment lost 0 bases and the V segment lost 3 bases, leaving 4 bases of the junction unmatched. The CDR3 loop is CASSQEAGPNTGELFF. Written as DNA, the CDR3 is TGCGCCAGCAGCCAGGAAGCGGGACCGAACACCGGGGAGCTGTTTTTT.

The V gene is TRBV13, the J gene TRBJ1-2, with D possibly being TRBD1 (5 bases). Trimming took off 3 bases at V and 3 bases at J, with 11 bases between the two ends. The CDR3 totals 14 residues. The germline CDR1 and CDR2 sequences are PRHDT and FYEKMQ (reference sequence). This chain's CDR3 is CASSLRGGDYGYTF. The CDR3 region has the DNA TGTGCCAGCAGCTTGAGGGGAGGGGACTATGGCTACACCTTC. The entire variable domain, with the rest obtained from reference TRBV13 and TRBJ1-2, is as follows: AAGVIQSPRHLIKEKRETATLKCYPIPRHDTVYWYQQGPGQDPQFLISFYEKMQSDKGSIPDRFSAQQFSDYHSELNMSSLELGDSALYFCASSLRGGDYGYTFGSGTRLTVV.

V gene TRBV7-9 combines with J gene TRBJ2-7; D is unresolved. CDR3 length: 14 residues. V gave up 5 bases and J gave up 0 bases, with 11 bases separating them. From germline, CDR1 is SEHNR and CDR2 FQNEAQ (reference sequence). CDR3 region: CASSRVGSSYEQYF. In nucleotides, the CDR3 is TGTGCCAGCAGCCGCGTCGGGTCCTCCTACGAGCAGTACTTC. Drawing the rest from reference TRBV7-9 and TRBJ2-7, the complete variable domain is DTGVSQNPRHKITKRGQNVTFRCDPISEHNRLYWYRQTLGQGPEFLTYFQNEAQLEKSRLLSDRFSAERPKGSFSTLEIQRTEQGDSAMYLCASSRVGSSYEQYFGPGTRLTVT.

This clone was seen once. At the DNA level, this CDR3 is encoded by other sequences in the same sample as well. The CDR3 reads CASSLSTYNEQFF. As DNA, the CDR3 is TGTGCCAGCAGTTTAAGCACCTACAATGAGCAGTTCTTC. The V and J genes are TRBV27 and TRBJ2-1; D is undetermined. CDR1 and CDR2 (germline): MNHEY, SMNVEV (reference sequence). The CDR3 has 13 residues. Trimming cost V 2 bases and J 2 bases, with 4 bases left between them.

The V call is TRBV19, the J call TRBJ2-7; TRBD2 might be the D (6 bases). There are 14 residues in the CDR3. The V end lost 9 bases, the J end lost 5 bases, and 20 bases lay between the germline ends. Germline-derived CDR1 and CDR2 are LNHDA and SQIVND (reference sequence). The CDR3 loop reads CASSGFGLPHEQYF. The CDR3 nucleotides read TGTGCCAGCAGCGGATTTGGACTACCGCACGAGCAGTACTTC.

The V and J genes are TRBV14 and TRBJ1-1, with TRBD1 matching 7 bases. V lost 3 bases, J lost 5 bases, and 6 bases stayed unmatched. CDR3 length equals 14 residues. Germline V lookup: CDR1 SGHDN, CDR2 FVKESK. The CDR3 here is CASSQTGLGTEAFF. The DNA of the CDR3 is TGTGCCAGCAGCCAGACAGGGCTTGGGACTGAAGCTTTCTTT.

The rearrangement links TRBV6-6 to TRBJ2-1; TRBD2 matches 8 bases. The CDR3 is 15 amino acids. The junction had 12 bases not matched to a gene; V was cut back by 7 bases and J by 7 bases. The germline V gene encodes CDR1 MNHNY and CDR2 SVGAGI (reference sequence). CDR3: CASNPAGGLSNEQFF. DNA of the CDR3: TGTGCCAGCAACCCCGCGGGGGGTCTGTCAAATGAGCAGTTCTTC.